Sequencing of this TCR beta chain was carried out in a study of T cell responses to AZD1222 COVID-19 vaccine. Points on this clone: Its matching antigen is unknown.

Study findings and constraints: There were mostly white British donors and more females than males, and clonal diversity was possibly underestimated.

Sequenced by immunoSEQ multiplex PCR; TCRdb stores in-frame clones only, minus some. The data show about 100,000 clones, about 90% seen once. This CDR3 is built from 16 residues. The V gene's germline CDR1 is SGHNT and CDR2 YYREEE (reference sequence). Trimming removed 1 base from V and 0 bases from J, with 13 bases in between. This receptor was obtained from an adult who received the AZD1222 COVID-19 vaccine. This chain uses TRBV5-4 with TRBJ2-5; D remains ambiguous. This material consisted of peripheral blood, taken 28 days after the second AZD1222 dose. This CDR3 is CASSLRVVGYQETQYF. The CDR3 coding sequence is TGTGCCAGCAGCTTGAGGGTAGTGGGGTACCAAGAGACCCAGTACTTC.